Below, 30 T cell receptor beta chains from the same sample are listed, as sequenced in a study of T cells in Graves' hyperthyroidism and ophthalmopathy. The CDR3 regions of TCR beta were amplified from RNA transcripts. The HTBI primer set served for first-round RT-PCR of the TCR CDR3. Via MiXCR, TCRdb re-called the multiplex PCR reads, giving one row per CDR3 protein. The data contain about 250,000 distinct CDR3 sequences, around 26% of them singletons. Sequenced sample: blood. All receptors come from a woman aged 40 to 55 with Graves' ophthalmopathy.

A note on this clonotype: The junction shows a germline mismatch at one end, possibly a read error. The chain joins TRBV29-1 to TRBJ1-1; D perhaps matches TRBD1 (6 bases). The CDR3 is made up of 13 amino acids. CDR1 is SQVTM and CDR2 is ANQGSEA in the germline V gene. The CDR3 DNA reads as TGCAGCGTTATTATCAGGGGAGGGACTGAAGCTTACTTT. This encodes CSVIIRGGTEAYF. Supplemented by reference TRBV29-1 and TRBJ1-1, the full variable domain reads SAVISQKPSRDICQRGTSLTIQCQVDSQVTMMFWYRQQPGQSLTLIATANQGSEATYESGFVIDKFPISRPNLTFSTLTVSNMSPEDSSIYLCSVIIRGGTEAYFGQGTRLTVV.

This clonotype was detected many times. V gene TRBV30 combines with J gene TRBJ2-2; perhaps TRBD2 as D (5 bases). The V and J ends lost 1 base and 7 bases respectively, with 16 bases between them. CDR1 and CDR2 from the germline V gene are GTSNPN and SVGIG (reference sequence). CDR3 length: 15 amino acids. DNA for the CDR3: TGTGCCTGGAGTGGAGGGAGACGCCCGGGCGGGGAGCTGTTTTTT. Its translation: CAWSGGRRPGGELFF.

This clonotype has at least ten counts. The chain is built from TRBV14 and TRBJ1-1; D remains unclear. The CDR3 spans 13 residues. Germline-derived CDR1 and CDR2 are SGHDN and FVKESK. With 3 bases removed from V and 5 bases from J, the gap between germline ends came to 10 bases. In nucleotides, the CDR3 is TGTGCCAGCAGCCACCTCCTACTGACTGAAGCTTTCTTT. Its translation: CASSHLLLTEAFF.

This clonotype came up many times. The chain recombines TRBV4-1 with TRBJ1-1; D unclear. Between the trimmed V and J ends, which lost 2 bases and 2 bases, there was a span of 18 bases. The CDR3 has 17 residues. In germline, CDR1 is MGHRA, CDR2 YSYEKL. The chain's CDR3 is CASSQFPAGSVNTEAFF. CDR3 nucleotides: TGCGCCAGCAGCCAATTCCCCGCCGGGTCCGTTAACACTGAAGCTTTCTTT.

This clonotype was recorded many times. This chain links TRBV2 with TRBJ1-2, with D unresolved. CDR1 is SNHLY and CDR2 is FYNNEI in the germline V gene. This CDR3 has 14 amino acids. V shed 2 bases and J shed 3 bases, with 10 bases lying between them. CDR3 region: CASSENPGYYGYTF. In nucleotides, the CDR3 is TGTGCCAGCAGTGAAAACCCAGGTTACTATGGCTACACCTTC.

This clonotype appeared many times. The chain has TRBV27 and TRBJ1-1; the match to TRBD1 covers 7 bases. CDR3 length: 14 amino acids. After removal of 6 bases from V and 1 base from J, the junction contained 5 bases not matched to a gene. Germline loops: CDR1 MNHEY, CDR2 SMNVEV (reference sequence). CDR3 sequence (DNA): TGTGCCAGCAGAACGACAGGGTGGAACACTGAAGCTTTCTTT. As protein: CASRTTGWNTEAFF.

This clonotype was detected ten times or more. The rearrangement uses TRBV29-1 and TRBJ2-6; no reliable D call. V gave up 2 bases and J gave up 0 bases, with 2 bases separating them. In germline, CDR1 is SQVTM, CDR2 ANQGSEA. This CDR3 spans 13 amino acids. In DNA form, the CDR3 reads TGCAGCGTTGAATCCTCTGGGGCCAACGTCCTGACTTTC. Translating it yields CSVESSGANVLTF.

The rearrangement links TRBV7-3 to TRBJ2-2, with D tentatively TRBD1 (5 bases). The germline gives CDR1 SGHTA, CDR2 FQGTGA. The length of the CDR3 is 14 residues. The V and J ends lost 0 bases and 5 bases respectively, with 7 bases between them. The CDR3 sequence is CASSLTGRTGELFF. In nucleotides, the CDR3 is TGTGCCAGCAGCTTAACGGGGCGGACCGGGGAGCTGTTTTTT.

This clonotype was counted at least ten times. CDR3 amino acids: CASTPEWGREDTEAFF. CDR3 DNA sequence: TGTGCCAGCACTCCAGAATGGGGGCGAGAGGACACTGAAGCTTTCTTT. The chain carries TRBV28 and TRBJ1-1; perhaps TRBD1 as D (6 bases). V shed 7 bases and J shed 3 bases, with 21 bases lying between them. CDR3 size: 16 residues. CDR1 and CDR2 from the germline V gene are MDHEN and SYDVKM.

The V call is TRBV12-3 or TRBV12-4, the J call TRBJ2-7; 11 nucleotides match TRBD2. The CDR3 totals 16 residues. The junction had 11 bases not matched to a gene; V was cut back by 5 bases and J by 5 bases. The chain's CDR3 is CASSPFLAGGLNEQYF. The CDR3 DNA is TGTGCCAGCAGTCCTTTCCTAGCGGGAGGATTGAACGAGCAGTACTTC.

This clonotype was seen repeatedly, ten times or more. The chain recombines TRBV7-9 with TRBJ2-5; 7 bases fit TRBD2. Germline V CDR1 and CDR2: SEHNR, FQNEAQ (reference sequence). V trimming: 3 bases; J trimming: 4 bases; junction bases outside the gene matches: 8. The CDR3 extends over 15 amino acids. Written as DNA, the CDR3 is TGTGCCAGCAGCTTTGAGGGAGGGAGTGGAGAGACCCAGTACTTC. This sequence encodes CASSFEGGSGETQYF.

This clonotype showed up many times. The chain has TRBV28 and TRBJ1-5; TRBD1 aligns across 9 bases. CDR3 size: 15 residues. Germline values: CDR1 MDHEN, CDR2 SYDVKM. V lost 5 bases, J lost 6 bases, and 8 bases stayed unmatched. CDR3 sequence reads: CASSPSGTGSQPQHF. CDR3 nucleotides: TGTGCCAGCAGTCCATCCGGGACAGGGAGTCAGCCCCAGCATTTT.

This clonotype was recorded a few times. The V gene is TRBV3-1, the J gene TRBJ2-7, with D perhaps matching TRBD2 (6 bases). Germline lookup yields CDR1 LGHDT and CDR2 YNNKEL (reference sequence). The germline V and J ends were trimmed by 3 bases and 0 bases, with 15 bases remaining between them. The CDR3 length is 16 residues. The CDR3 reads CASSQEYGAGSYEQYF. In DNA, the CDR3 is TGTGCCAGCAGCCAGGAGTATGGAGCGGGCTCCTACGAGCAGTACTTC.

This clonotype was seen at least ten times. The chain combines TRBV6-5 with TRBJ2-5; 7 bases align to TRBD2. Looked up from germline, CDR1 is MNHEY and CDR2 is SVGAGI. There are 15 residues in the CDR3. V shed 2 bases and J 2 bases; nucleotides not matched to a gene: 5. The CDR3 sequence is CASSYSGLEQETQYF. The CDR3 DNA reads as TGTGCCAGCAGTTACAGCGGACTAGAACAAGAGACCCAGTACTTC.

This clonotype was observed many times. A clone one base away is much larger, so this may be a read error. The CDR3 bases are TGTGCCAGCAGTGGTCCTCCCCTGCACTTC. Its protein is CASSGPPLHF. V gene TRBV2 combines with J gene TRBJ2-7; no firm D call. Germline V gene lookup returns CDR1 SNHLY and CDR2 FYNNEI. The CDR3 is 10 residues long. The full variable domain, rest sourced from reference TRBV2 and TRBJ2-7, is EPEVTQTPSHQVTQMGQEVILRCVPISNHLYFYWYRQILGQKVEFLVSFYNNEISEKSEIFDDQFSVERPDGSNFTLKIRSTKLEDSAMYFCASSGPPLHFGPGTRLTVT.

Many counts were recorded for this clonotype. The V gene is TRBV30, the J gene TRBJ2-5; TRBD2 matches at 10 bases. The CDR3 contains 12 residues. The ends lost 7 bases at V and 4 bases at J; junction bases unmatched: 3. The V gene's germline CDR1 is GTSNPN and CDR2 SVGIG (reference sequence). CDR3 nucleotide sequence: TGTGCCTTTAGACTAGCGGGAGAGACCCAGTACTTC. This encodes CAFRLAGETQYF.

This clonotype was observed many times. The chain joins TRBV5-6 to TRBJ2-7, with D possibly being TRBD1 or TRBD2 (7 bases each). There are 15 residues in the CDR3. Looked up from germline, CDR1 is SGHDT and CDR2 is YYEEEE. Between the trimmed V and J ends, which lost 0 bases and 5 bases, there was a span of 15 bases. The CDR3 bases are TGTGCCAGCAGCTTGGGAGACAGGGCGGGGGACGAGCAGTACTTC. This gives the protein CASSLGDRAGDEQYF.

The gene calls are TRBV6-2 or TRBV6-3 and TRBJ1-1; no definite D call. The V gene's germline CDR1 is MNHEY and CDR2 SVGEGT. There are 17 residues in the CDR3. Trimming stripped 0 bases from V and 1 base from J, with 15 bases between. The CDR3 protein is CASSYSLVGPQNTEAFF. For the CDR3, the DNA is TGTGCCAGCAGTTACTCTCTGGTAGGCCCTCAGAACACTGAAGCTTTCTTT.

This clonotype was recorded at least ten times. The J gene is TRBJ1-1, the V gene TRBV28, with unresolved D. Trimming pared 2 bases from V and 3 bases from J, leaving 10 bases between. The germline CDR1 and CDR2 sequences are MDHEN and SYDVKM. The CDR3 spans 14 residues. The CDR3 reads CASSLHDLYTEAFF. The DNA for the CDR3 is TGTGCCAGCAGTTTACACGATTTGTACACTGAAGCTTTCTTT.

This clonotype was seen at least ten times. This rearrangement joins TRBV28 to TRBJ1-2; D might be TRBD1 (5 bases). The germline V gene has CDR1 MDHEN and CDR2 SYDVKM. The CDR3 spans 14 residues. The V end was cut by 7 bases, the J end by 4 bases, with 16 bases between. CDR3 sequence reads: CASIAPQGIYGYTF. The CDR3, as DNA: TGTGCCAGCATTGCGCCTCAGGGAATCTATGGCTACACCTTC.

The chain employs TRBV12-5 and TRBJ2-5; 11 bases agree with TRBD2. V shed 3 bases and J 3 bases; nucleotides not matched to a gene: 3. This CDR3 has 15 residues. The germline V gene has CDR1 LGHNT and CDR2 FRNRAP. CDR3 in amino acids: CASGLETSGEETQYF. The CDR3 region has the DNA TGTGCTAGTGGTTTAGAGACTAGCGGGGAAGAGACCCAGTACTTC.

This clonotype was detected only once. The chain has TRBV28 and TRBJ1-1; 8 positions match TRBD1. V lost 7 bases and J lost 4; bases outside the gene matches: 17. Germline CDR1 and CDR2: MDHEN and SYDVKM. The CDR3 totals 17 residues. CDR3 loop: CASIPRRTGRRVTEAFF. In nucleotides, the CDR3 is TGTGCCAGCATCCCCCGTCGGACAGGGCGGCGCGTCACTGAAGCTTTCTTT.

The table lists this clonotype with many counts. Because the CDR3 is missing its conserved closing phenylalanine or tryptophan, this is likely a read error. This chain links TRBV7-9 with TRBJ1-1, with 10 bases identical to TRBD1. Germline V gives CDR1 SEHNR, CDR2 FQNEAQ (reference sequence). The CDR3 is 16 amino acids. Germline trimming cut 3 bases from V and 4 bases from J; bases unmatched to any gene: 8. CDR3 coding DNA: TGTGCCAGCAGCTTCCCTCAGACAGGGGGCGGCACTGAAGCTTTCCTT. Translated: CASSFPQTGGGTEAFL.

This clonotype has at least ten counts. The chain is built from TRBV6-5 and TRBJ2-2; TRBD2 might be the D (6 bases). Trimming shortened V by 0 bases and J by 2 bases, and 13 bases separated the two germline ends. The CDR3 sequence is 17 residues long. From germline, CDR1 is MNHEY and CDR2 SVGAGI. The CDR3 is CASSYSEGSGNTGELFF. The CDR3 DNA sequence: TGTGCCAGCAGTTACTCGGAGGGAAGCGGAAACACCGGGGAGCTGTTTTTT.

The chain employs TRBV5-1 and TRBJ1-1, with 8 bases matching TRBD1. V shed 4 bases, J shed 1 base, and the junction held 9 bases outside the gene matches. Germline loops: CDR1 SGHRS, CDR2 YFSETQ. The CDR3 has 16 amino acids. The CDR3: CASSLRTGWGNTEAFF. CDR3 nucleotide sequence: TGCGCCAGCAGCCTCCGGACAGGGTGGGGGAACACTGAAGCTTTCTTT.

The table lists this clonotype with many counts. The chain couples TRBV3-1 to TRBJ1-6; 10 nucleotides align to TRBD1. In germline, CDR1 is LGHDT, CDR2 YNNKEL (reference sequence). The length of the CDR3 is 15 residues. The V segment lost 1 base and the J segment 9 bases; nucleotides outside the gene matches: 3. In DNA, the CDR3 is TGTGCCAGCAGCCAAGGGACAGGGGGAGGTTCACCCCTCCACTTT. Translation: CASSQGTGGGSPLHF. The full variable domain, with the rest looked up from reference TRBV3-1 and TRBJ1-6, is DTAVSQTPKYLVTQMGNDKSIKCEQNLGHDTMYWYKQDSKKFLKIMFSYNNKELIINETVPNRFSPKSPDKAHLNLHINSLELGDSAVYFCASSQGTGGGSPLHFGNGTRLTVT.

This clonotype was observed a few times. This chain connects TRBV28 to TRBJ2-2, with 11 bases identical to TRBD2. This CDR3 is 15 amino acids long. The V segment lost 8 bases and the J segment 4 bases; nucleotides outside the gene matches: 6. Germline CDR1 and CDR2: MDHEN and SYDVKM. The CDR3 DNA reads TGTGCCAGCTTAGCGGGAGGGCCGAGCACCGGGGAGCTGTTTTTT. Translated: CASLAGGPSTGELFF.

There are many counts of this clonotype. DNA of the CDR3: TGCAGCGTTGATGTGGAGGGGGCCCCTCAAGAGACCCAGTACTTC. It codes for CSVDVEGAPQETQYF. The chain has TRBV29-1 and TRBJ2-5; weak D call: TRBD1 (7 bases). Looked up from germline, CDR1 is SQVTM and CDR2 is ANQGSEA. Trimming shortened V by 3 bases and J by 2 bases, and 16 bases separated the two germline ends. This CDR3 has 15 residues.

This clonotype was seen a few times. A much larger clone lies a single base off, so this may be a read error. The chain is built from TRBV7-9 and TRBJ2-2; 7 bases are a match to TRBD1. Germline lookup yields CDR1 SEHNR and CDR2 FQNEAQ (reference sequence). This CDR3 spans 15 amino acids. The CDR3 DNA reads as TGTGACAGCAGCGTAGGGGGCGTCGGCACCGGGGAGCTGTTTTTT. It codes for CDSSVGGVGTGELFF.

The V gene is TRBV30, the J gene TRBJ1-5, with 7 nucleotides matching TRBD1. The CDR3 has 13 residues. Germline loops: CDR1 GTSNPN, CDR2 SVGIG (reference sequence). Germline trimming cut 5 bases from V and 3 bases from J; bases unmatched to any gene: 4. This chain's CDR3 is CAWSGTVNQPQHF. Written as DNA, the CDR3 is TGTGCCTGGTCCGGGACAGTCAATCAGCCCCAGCATTTT. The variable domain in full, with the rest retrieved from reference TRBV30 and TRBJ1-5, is SQTIHQWPATLVQPVGSPLSLECTVEGTSNPNLYWYRQAAGRGLQLLFYSVGIGQISSEVPQNLSASRPQDRQFILSSKKLLLSDSGFYLCAWSGTVNQPQHFGDGTRLSIL.